This is a list of T cell receptor beta chains from one sample in a study of blood T cell repertoires in COVID-19. Measured with immunoSEQ multiplex PCR; TCRdb has only the in-frame clones, and not every one. The data contain approximately 300,000 clones, more than 90% of them singletons. The specimen sequenced was PBMCs or T cells enriched from blood (not recorded which). These receptors all come from a woman in her 30s who had recovered from COVID-19. The CDR3 runs from the conserved cysteine through the conserved F or W. A D gene is named only where the DNA matches it firmly. Size tells how often a clone was seen (once, few, many) or the class of an expanded clone, and some rows leave it out.

. TRBJ1-1 . TRBV18 TGTGCCAGCTCACCATCGGGGGGTTCGGGAACTGAAGCTTTCTTT CASSPSGGSGTEAFF
once TRBJ1-2 . TRBV6-5 TGTGCCAGCGGACCAACAGGGTACGGCTACACCTTC CASGPTGYGYTF
. TRBJ2-7 TRBD2 TRBV7-6 TGTGCCAGCACCCCTTTAGCGGGCGGCCAACTCGAGCAGTACTTC CASTPLAGGQLEQYF
. TRBJ2-4 TRBD1 TRBV7-2 TGTGCCAGCAGCCCCCCCGGGACAGGGAGTATTCAGTACTTC CASSPPGTGSIQYF
once TRBJ2-1 TRBD2 TRBV6-2/TRBV6-3 TGTGCCAGCAGTCCCCGGGGGCTAGCGGGAGTAGTAAATGAGCAGTTCTTC CASSPRGLAGVVNEQFF
. TRBJ1-2 . TRBV6-5 TGTGCCAGCAGTAGAGGTATAAAAAACTATGGCTACACCTTC CASSRGIKNYGYTF
. TRBJ1-5 . TRBV28 TGTGCCAGCAGCGGGAGGGGGGGGCTGAATCAGCCCCAGCATTTT CASSGRGGLNQPQHF
once TRBJ1-5 TRBD1 TRBV3-1/TRBV3-2 TGTGCCAGCAGCCGGGACAGGGTCCATCAGCCCCAGCATTTT CASSRDRVHQPQHF
. TRBJ2-5 . TRBV6-4 TGTGCCAGCAGTGACTCGGGAGGAGAGACCCAGTACTTC CASSDSGGETQYF
. TRBJ2-5 . TRBV19 TGTGCCAGTAGTTTTGGGCCAGGGCAGACCCAGTACTTC CASSFGPGQTQYF
. TRBJ2-1 TRBD2 TRBV4-2 TGTGCCAGCAGCCCGAACCTCCCAGGACTAGCGGGAGATGAGCAGTTCTTC CASSPNLPGLAGDEQFF
once TRBJ1-1 . TRBV6-5 TGTGCCAGCAACAAACAGGGCCCCACTGAAGCTTTCTTT CASNKQGPTEAFF
once TRBJ2-3 TRBD2 TRBV5-8 TGTGCCAGCAGCTTCCATCCTAGCGGTTCTAGCACAGATACGCAGTATTTT CASSFHPSGSSTDTQYF
. TRBJ2-5 TRBD2 TRBV7-6 TGTGCCAGCAGCCGGTGGGGGACTAGCGGGAAAGGAGAGACCCAGTACTTC CASSRWGTSGKGETQYF